This record covers a single T cell receptor beta chain. This clone has just one count. Its cognate antigen has yet to be identified. Base-call qualities are not available, and no considerably larger clone is one nucleotide away. The cohort comprised some 680 healthy bone marrow donors. At the time of sampling, every cohort member was nominally healthy, though immune exposures that went unrecorded were likely present. The donor tested CMV seropositive and was one of the 289 seropositive cohort members. A peripheral blood sample was collected from each donor, and TCR beta sequencing was performed on peripheral blood mononuclear cells. The Qiagen DNeasy Blood Extraction Kit was used to extract genomic DNA from the blood cell samples. Library method: the immunoSEQ multiplex PCR assay. The multiplex PCR relied on a mix of 60 forward primers for TCR Vbeta segments and 13 reverse primers for TCR Jbeta segments. The CDR3 region of rearranged TCR beta genes was amplified from genomic DNA with a multiplex PCR assay. The amplified TCR beta libraries were sequenced on the Illumina HiSeq System as 87-base-pair reads. Per the source publication's procedure: A later analysis tallied 75 million to 85 million unique TCR beta chains across the 640 or so repertoires, and approximately 9.9 million of those chains were shared by two or more donors. Raw reads were error-corrected and collapsed into unique sequences with a nearest-neighbor algorithm that merged closely related sequences to remove PCR and sequencing errors. To assign V, D and J gene segments, CDR3 sequences were aligned to IMGT reference sequences. For a sequence to be retained, at least a six-nucleotide match to both a V gene segment and a J gene segment was required. Rearrangements were called productive when the CDR3 lacked stop codons and stayed in frame with V and J; all others were non-productive. Following IMGT convention, CDR3 was defined as the stretch from the second conserved V-encoded cysteine to the conserved J-encoded phenylalanine. The earlier analysis of about 640 of the donors excluded any sequence lacking an unambiguous match to a single V gene segment. In an earlier analysis of some 590 of the donors, V segments were called functional above 56.7% productive rearrangements and were called segregating when the between-donor standard deviation exceeded 5%. A statistical classification framework was built for diagnosing cytomegalovirus status from the catalog of TCR beta chain sequences. In a later analysis, V and J genes were assigned by comparing TCR nucleotide sequences against IMGT/GENE-DB human TR gene sequences. A later analysis assigned CDR3 sequences and most-parsimonious VDJ recombination scenarios with the TCRdist pipeline. In a later analysis, each TCR beta chain was defined by its CDR3 amino acid sequence together with its V-gene family, and reads lacking a unique V-gene family were excluded. As a way to deal with suspected cross-contamination and a sequencing artifact, a later analysis dropped 592 nucleotide sequences that were highly shared and had low generation probability. For each public chain, a later analysis derived a clonal expansion index from normalized ranks of inferred template counts within each repertoire. In a later analysis, generation probabilities were computed using a VDJ recombination model fitted to out-of-frame rearrangements, and the results were checked against IGoR. In a later analysis, hypergeometric tests were used to score TCR-TCR, TCR-HLA and TCR-CMV co-occurrence, with a repertoire-size bias correction applied to TCR pairs. False discovery rates were estimated in a later analysis by permuting HLA or CMV assignments 20 times. A later analysis grouped co-occurring TCRs with DBSCAN, adding TCRdist sequence similarity when clustering within HLA-allele-positive subsets. Repertoires with fewer than 30,000 or more than 120,000 public chains were left out of co-occurrence clustering, as were several repertoires with anomalous nucleotide sharing. TCRdb retrieved this table from immuneACCESS and kept in-frame rearrangements only. Not all clones are present; in checked studies, unresolved V genes account for under half, and no reason is known for the remainder. That table is the source of V, J and clone size, and D and trimming were worked out from the DNA. In this sample the table shows 160,000 or so clones, 70% of which occur a single time. 4.7% of the sample is taken by the ten largest.

The sample comes from a study of cytomegalovirus exposure and HLA in healthy donors (dated by TCRdb to the late 2010s). About the study as a whole: According to an earlier analysis of 550 to 750 of the donors, some 180 million T cells yielded some 110 million unique TCR beta sequences and about 300 Gb of sequence data. Both class I and class II loci were covered by HLA typing, at four-digit resolution. A handful of DR-DQ haplotypes were handled as single units for association and clustering because linkage in the cohort was strong. In a later genetic analysis, genome-wide SNP genotypes for about 65% of the 666 donors were used, and that subset was treated as a discovery cohort. In a later analysis, previously published TCR beta repertoires from roughly 710 donors were re-analyzed and high-resolution HLA genotyping was added so that TCR occurrence patterns could be studied. The study aimed to test whether signatures of past pathogen exposure could be identified by cataloging public T cell receptors. The genetic ancestry cluster associated with self-reported Caucasian donors included 81% of the 350 to 500 genotyped donors. Every discovery cohort repertoire had been produced on one sequencing platform. The number of typed donors differed by locus: roughly 629-630 for A, B, C, DRB1 and DQB1; 500 to 550 for DQA1; 606 for DPA1; and some 470 for DPB1. Across 398 genotyped donors of the cohort, an average of about 240,000 unique TCR beta nucleotide sequences per donor were sequenced, and approximately 17% of those sequences were non-productive. An earlier analysis of 500 to 650 of the donors applied high-throughput TCR beta sequencing to assess whether each TCR beta V gene segment acted as functional or pseudogenic. In the later analysis, no new phenotypic data were used to find candidate immune exposures; instead, reliance was placed on TCR beta sequences and their occurrence across donors. Along with the roughly 670-subject first cohort, a separate validation cohort of approximately 110 different subjects was used. The study profiled the T cell repertoires of about 640 subjects by immunosequencing and related them to cytomegalovirus serostatus. Approximately 300 gigabases of sequencing data and approximately 91 million unique TCR sequences made up an early release that covered several hundred HLA-typed donors. To predict cytomegalovirus infection status, the study brought together high-throughput TCR immunosequencing, statistical association of individual TCRs with disease status, and machine learning. Donor age, sex, ethnicity and CMV serostatus were compiled together with the repertoire data. Study-wide findings and limitations: In an earlier analysis of under 600 of the donors, most TCR beta V segments were observed in productive rearrangements about 90% or about 30% of the time, broadly matching IMGT annotations. Roughly uniform sequencing depth across donors was assumed in presence/absence analyses, although this assumption may not hold. Because HLA typing was missing for some donors at each locus, association tests included only the typed subset. Specific HLA alleles were associated with 15,000 to 20,000 TCR beta sequences at a false discovery rate of 0.05 in a later analysis. In a later analysis, TCR association rates were found to vary across HLA loci, with the most associated TCRs seen for DRB1 alleles and the fewest for HLA-C alleles. The classifier was reported to diagnose cytomegalovirus status with high specificity and sensitivity in both the original cohort and the validation cohort. In this cohort, only TCR beta chains were sequenced, and detectable features were limited by the absence of alpha or paired-chain data. A cluster of highly shared sequence variants was judged likely to represent a technical artifact of the sequencing pipeline. In a later analysis, several top co-occurrence clusters were reported to appear linked to parvovirus B19, influenza, CMV and Epstein-Barr virus. The study listed 150 to 200 TCR beta chains as associated with cytomegalovirus. In a later genetic analysis, fewer N-insertions in productive TCRs were reported among donors in an Asian-associated ancestry cluster than the roughly 640-donor mean. Because counts were too low, seventeen rarely observed V segments, including chromosome 9 orphons, were excluded from the earlier analysis of a few hundred of the donors. In a later analysis, most CMV-associated TCR beta chains were found to appear HLA-restricted, with HLA associations seemingly driven largely by CMV exposure. A later analysis found that HLA-associated TCR beta chains were more clonally expanded and had lower generation probabilities than equally common non-associated chains. According to the authors, the approach could potentially be generalized to other disease states and immunological phenotypes. Because the 87-base-pair reads could not distinguish some IMGT-functional V segments, including TRBV6-2 and TRBV6-3, those segments were excluded. Correlated functional status among segregating V segments might be attributable to linkage disequilibrium, but an unknown experimental factor could not be ruled out. Three of the identified cytomegalovirus-associated TCR beta chains were confirmed in vitro to be specific for cytomegalovirus antigens. A further reported finding was that TCR beta sequences accurately predicted the HLA-A and HLA-B alleles for most subjects in the first cohort. When HLA alleles, especially DR and DQ, strongly co-occurred, TCR associations were difficult to assign to individual alleles. The only immune exposure information available for the cohort was CMV serostatus. Most TCR sequences were seen in very few donors, while some public TCRs were found in many individuals. An association between a missense DCLRE1C variant and V-gene and J-gene trimming of TCR beta chains was found in a later genetic analysis and replicated in an independent cohort.

Reading from cysteine to valine, the CDR3 counts 17 amino acids. Here the CDR3 DNA is all that survives: 51 bases in frame from base 1. Taken from the germline V gene (reference sequence), the CDR1 and CDR2 loops are SGHKS and YYEKEE. At the junction V is shortened by 0 bases and J by 1 base, with 17 bases in between. The receptor was isolated from a man between 18 and 29 years old in good health and CMV-seropositive. The rearranged chain carries TRBV5-5 and TRBJ2-7, and TRBD1 may be the D gene, going by 6 matching bases. The sample comprised PBMCs. The DNA reads TGTGCCAGCAGCTTGGAATTTGAGGGACACACATCCTACGAGCAGTACGTC. It is translated as CASSLEFEGHTSYEQYV.